A selection of T cell receptor beta chains follows, all from one sample in a study of cytomegalovirus exposure and HLA in healthy donors. The assay was immunoSEQ multiplex PCR, and TCRdb's table has in-frame clones only and misses some. The data contain around 180,000 clones, 82% of them seen just once; the ten biggest clones take up roughly 0.5%. The sample consisted of PBMCs. The source is a woman between 50 and 59 years old in good health and CMV-seronegative. Each CDR3 is given with its conserved first and last residue. Each record gives: J gene, D gene, clone size, V gene, CDR3 DNA, CDR3 protein. The D gene is left open where the match is weak. The size of a clone is reported for some rows only, either as once, few or many, or as a class for expanded clones.

TRBJ2-7,TRBD1,NA,TRBV11-2,TGTGCCAGCAGCCCCCGGGACAGGATCTACGAGCAGTACTTC,CASSPRDRIYEQYF
TRBJ1-2,NA,few,TRBV4-2,TGTGCCAGCAGCCAAGACAGGCAATTATATGGCTACACCTTC,CASSQDRQLYGYTF
TRBJ2-7,TRBD2,NA,TRBV5-4,TGTGCCAGCAGCCGCCCTGGGCAGGGGATAAGCGGGAGCTCCTACGAGCAGTACTTC,CASSRPGQGISGSSYEQYF
TRBJ2-2,TRBD1,NA,TRBV5-1,TGCGCCAGCAGCTTAGGGACAGCGAACACCGGGGAGCTGTTTTTT,CASSLGTANTGELFF
TRBJ2-7,NA,NA,TRBV28,TGTGCCAGCAGTTCCCGGACAGCACAGCTCTCCTACGAGCAGTACTTC,CASSSRTAQLSYEQYF
TRBJ1-5,NA,few,TRBV27,TGTGCCAGCAGGGGGCTAGGCCAGCCCCAGCATTTT,CASRGLGQPQHF
TRBJ1-4,NA,once,TRBV7-9,TGTGCCAGCAGCTTAGGGTTGCTGGTGGGGCCATTGGCTGAAAAACTGTTTTTT,CASSLGLLVGPLAEKLFF
TRBJ1-1,NA,few,TRBV2,TGTGCCAGCAGGGGGGGACGGTCGAACACTGAAGCTTTCTTT,CASRGGRSNTEAFF
TRBJ2-2,NA,NA,TRBV6-6,TGTGCCAGCAGCTCAGAACAACCCGGGGAGCTGTTTTTT,CASSSEQPGELFF
TRBJ2-1,NA,NA,TRBV11-1,TGTGCCAGCAGCTCATGGGCTATCAATGAGCAGTTCTTC,CASSSWAINEQFF
TRBJ2-2,NA,few,TRBV29-1,TGCAGCGCCAACAGGGCATCGAACACCGGGGAGCTGTTTTTT,CSANRASNTGELFF
TRBJ2-7,NA,NA,TRBV28,TGTGCCAGCAGTTTTTGGAGCGGACCCTACGAGCAGTACTTC,CASSFWSGPYEQYF
TRBJ1-1,NA,NA,TRBV9,TGTGCCAGCAGCCTCCACAAGAACACTGAAGCTTTCTTT,CASSLHKNTEAFF
TRBJ1-1,TRBD1,NA,TRBV11-2,TGTGCCAGCAGCCTGGGACAGGGGAACACTGAAGCTTTCTTT,CASSLGQGNTEAFF
TRBJ2-1,TRBD2,NA,TRBV29-1,TGCAGCGTTGGGAGACTAGCGGGGGGTGGCAATGAGCAGTTCTTC,CSVGRLAGGGNEQFF
TRBJ2-1,NA,NA,TRBV6-5,TGTGCCAGCAGTTTGAGACTAGAAAGCTACAATGAGCAGTTCTTC,CASSLRLESYNEQFF
TRBJ2-2,NA,NA,TRBV7-3,TGTGCCAGCAGCTCCGCCAGGGGTAACACCGGGGAGCTGTTTTTT,CASSSARGNTGELFF
TRBJ2-2,NA,once,TRBV18,TGTGCCAGCTCACCCCAGGGGATGAACACCGGGGAGCTGTTTTTT,CASSPQGMNTGELFF
TRBJ2-5,TRBD1,once,TRBV4-1,TGCGCCAGCAGCCAACCGGACAGGGGGCGTCGGGAGACCCAGTACTTC,CASSQPDRGRRETQYF
TRBJ2-7,TRBD2,NA,TRBV2,TGTGCCAGCAGTGAGAGGAGCGGGAGTGTGTACGAGCAGTACTTC,CASSERSGSVYEQYF
TRBJ2-7,TRBD2,NA,TRBV11-3,TGTGCCAGCAGCTCCGATTCTAGCGGGAGGGGAAAGCAGTACTTC,CASSSDSSGRGKQYF
TRBJ1-1,TRBD1,once,TRBV28,TGTGCCAGCAGTTCACACCGAAAACCGACAGGGAAGAACACTGAAGCTTTCTTT,CASSSHRKPTGKNTEAFF
TRBJ1-2,NA,NA,TRBV29-1,TGCAGCGTTGTTCAGGGGCGCTATGGCTACACCTTC,CSVVQGRYGYTF
TRBJ1-2,TRBD1,NA,TRBV5-4,TGTGCCAGCAGCTTGGGGGACAGGGGGTATGGCTACACCTTC,CASSLGDRGYGYTF
TRBJ1-2,TRBD1,NA,TRBV28,TGTGCCAGCACCTCGGGACAGGGGAGGGACTATGGCTACACCTTC,CASTSGQGRDYGYTF
TRBJ1-2,NA,NA,TRBV6-5,TGTGCCAGCAGTTCAGAACCCAACTATGGCTACACCTTC,CASSSEPNYGYTF
TRBJ1-1,TRBD1,few,TRBV13,TGTGCCAGCAGCTTCGACAGGGGCCATGAAGCTTTCTTT,CASSFDRGHEAFF